This is a list of T cell receptor beta chains from one sample in a study of tumor-infiltrating lymphocytes in primary liver carcinoma. TCRdb re-called the multiplex PCR reads through MiXCR, storing one row per CDR3 protein. The sample holds about 100,000 distinct CDR3 sequences, approximately 68% seen once. Specimen: liver tumor tissue from sampling region 5. Receptors were obtained from a woman aged 60-70 years with primary liver carcinoma and hepatitis B virus infection. The CDR3 runs from the conserved cysteine through the conserved F or W. D genes are given only for firm matches. Clone size is shown for a subset of rows, as once, few, many or a class of expanded clone.

TRBJ2-1 | . | TRBV10-3 | . | TGTGCCATCAGTGCCCCCGGCGATGAGCAGTTCTTC | CAISAPGDEQFF
TRBJ2-1 | many | TRBV10-2 | . | TGCGCCAGCAGAGTTTCGCGGAACAATGAGCAGTTCTTC | CASRVSRNNEQFF
TRBJ2-7 | . | TRBV4-1 | . | TGCGCCAGCAGCCAAGGTCCAGGGGACTACGAGCAGATCTTC | CASSQGPGDYEQIF
TRBJ2-7 | medium-sized | TRBV11-2 | TRBD2 | TGTGCCAGCAGTTACTCGACAGAGCGGGGCTACGAGCAGTACTTC | CASSYSTERGYEQYF
TRBJ2-6 | . | TRBV6-1 | TRBD1 | TGTGCCAGCAGTGAACAGGGGGCTGGGACCATCGTCCTGACTTTC | CASSEQGAGTIVLTF
TRBJ2-1 | . | TRBV11-2 | . | TGTGCCAGAAGCCGGACTGGGGATGAGCAGTTTTTC | CARSRTGDEQFF
TRBJ1-5 | . | TRBV2 | . | TGTGCCAGCAGTCTAGACAGGATAGGCAATCAGTCCCAGCATTTT | CASSLDRIGNQSQHF
TRBJ1-5 | . | TRBV6-6 | TRBD1 | TGTGCCAGCAGTTCTGGGACAGTAAACAATCAGGCCCAGCATTTT | CASSSGTVNNQAQHF
TRBJ2-1 | . | TRBV5-1 | TRBD2 | TGCGCCAGCAGCTTGGATTCTAGCGGGACTTACAATGAACAGTTCTTC | CASSLDSSGTYNEQFF
TRBJ2-7 | . | TRBV24-1 | . | TGTGCCACCAGTGATTTTTTGGGGGTAAACTTCGAGCAGTACTTC | CATSDFLGVNFEQYF
TRBJ2-1 | many | TRBV7-8 | . | TGTGCCAGCAGCCCCGGGAGACTATCCTTTTACAATGAGCAGTTCTTC | CASSPGRLSFYNEQFF
TRBJ2-7 | . | TRBV29-1 | . | TGCAGCCATCTGACTAGGAGGGGTGAGCAGTACTTC | CSHLTRRGEQYF
TRBJ2-1 | few | TRBV7-9 | . | TGTGCCAGCAGTGACAGTTTATCCGAAAACAATGAACAGTTCTTC | CASSDSLSENNEQFF
TRBJ1-2 | . | TRBV11-2 | TRBD1 | TGTGCCGGCAGCTTAATCGGACAGGGCTACGGATACACCTTC | CAGSLIGQGYGYTF
TRBJ1-2 | many | TRBV12-3/TRBV12-4 | . | TGTGCCAGCACCCGGCGGGAGAAAGGCTACACCTTC | CASTRREKGYTF
TRBJ2-7 | many | TRBV6-5 | . | TGTGCCAGCAGTTACTCGGGTAGTTCCGAGCAGTACTTC | CASSYSGSSEQYF
TRBJ2-2 | . | TRBV19 | TRBD2 | TGTGCCAGTACTATTAAAGCGGGAGGAACCGGGGAGCTGTTTTTT | CASTIKAGGTGELFF
TRBJ2-1 | few | TRBV28 | . | TGTGCCAGCAGTTCGTGGCTCACGGGAACGGTTTCTGATGAGCAGTTCTTC | CASSSWLTGTVSDEQFF
TRBJ1-1 | . | TRBV10-3 | . | TGTGCCATCAGTGGGTCGAATAGGGGCACTGAAGCTTTCTTT | CAISGSNRGTEAFF
TRBJ2-3 | . | TRBV11-2 | . | TGTGCCAAAAGCTTAGCCGGGCAGGCGATCACAGATACGCAGTATTTT | CAKSLAGQAITDTQYF
TRBJ1-2 | . | TRBV28 | . | TGTGCCAGCAGTTCCGGGACAAATAACTATGACTACACCTTC | CASSSGTNNYDYTF
TRBJ1-2 | . | TRBV20-1 | . | TGCAGTGCTAGTCAAAAGGCCCGGGAATCAGGGGTGTATGGCTACACCTTC | CSASQKARESGVYGYTF
TRBJ2-5 | once | TRBV7-9 | . | TGTGCCAGCAACAGTATCGGGACTCCAATTCAAGAGACCCAGTACTTC | CASNSIGTPIQETQYF
TRBJ2-3 | . | TRBV4-2 | . | TGTGCCAGCAGCCAAGATATGACGGGGGAGGCAGATACGCAGTATTTT | CASSQDMTGEADTQYF
TRBJ2-6 | . | TRBV2 | TRBD2 | TGTGCCAGCAAAGCGGGAGGGTTCTCTGGGGCCAACGTCTTGACTTTC | CASKAGGFSGANVLTF
TRBJ2-1 | . | TRBV11-3 | . | TGTACCATCAGCTTAGATGGAGGGGTCTACATTGAGCAGTTCTTC | CTISLDGGVYIEQFF
TRBJ2-2 | . | TRBV5-8 | . | TGTGCCAGCAGCTTGGTAGTAGCGGAACCTAACACCGGGGAACTGTTTTTT | CASSLVVAEPNTGELFF
TRBJ2-7 | many | TRBV5-6 | . | TGTGCCAGCAGCTTTTACGGGACCTACGAGCAGTACTTC | CASSFYGTYEQYF
TRBJ1-6 | . | TRBV7-8 | . | TGTACCAGTAGCTTCGGGGAAGCTGATTCACCCCTCCACTTT | CTSSFGEADSPLHF
TRBJ2-2 | few | TRBV7-7 | . | TGTGCTAGCAGCTTCGGAGACACCGGGGAGCTGTTTTTT | CASSFGDTGELFF
TRBJ2-1 | . | TRBV5-1 | TRBD2 | TGCGCCAGCAGCTTGGAAGGGGAGGGCACTTTGGATGAGCAGTTCTTC | CASSLEGEGTLDEQFF
TRBJ1-5 | many | TRBV30 | TRBD1 | TGTGCCTGGAGTCGGTCAGGGGGTCAGCCCCAGCATTTT | CAWSRSGGQPQHF
TRBJ1-5 | . | TRBV6-1 | . | TGTGTTAGCAGTTCGACCTTAGCCAATCAGCCCCAGCATTTT | CVSSSTLANQPQHF
TRBJ2-3 | . | TRBV5-1 | TRBD2 | TGCGCCAGTGCTACTAGCGGGGGTCCTCCAGATACGCAGTATTTT | CASATSGGPPDTQYF
TRBJ2-7 | . | TRBV5-6 | . | TGTGCCAGCAGCTTCCGCGGGATAGCATCCTACGAGCAGTATTTC | CASSFRGIASYEQYF
TRBJ2-3 | few | TRBV7-9 | . | TGTGCCAGCAGCTTAGAGGCAGGGGTCACAGATACGCAGTATTTT | CASSLEAGVTDTQYF
TRBJ1-2 | once | TRBV29-1 | . | TGCAGCGTTGAGCTAGGCCCCCCTAATTATGGCTACACCTTC | CSVELGPPNYGYTF
TRBJ2-7 | . | TRBV28 | TRBD2 | TGTGCCAGCAGTTTCCTACTCCCAGCGGGAGGACCTTACGAGCAGTACTTC | CASSFLLPAGGPYEQYF
TRBJ1-1 | many | TRBV6-1 | . | TGTGCCAGCAGTGTCCTAGCCCGGCGTTTCTTT | CASSVLARRFF
TRBJ2-3 | . | TRBV11-3 | . | TGTGTCAACAGCCCTAACAGCGGGCACACAGATACGCAGTATTTT | CVNSPNSGHTDTQYF
TRBJ1-1 | . | TRBV18 | TRBD1 | TGTGTCAGCACACCTTACGGACAGGGTGAGATCTTCTTT | CVSTPYGQGEIFF
TRBJ2-7 | . | TRBV19 | TRBD1 | TGTGCCAGCGGACAGGGGGTGGTTTACGAGCAGTACTTC | CASGQGVVYEQYF
TRBJ2-5 | few | TRBV5-1 | . | TGCGCCAGCAGCTTGGTAGAGACCCAGTACTTC | CASSLVETQYF
TRBJ1-1 | . | TRBV12-3/TRBV12-4 | . | TGTGCCAGCAGTCTTGTAGGGAGGCTTTTCTTT | CASSLVGRLFF
TRBJ2-3 | many | TRBV7-9 | . | TGTGCCAGCAGCCACTCGGCATCCACAGATACGCAGTATTTT | CASSHSASTDTQYF
TRBJ2-2 | many | TRBV5-1 | TRBD1 | TGCGCCAGCAGCCTGGGACAGGGCAACACCGGGGAGCTGTTTTTT | CASSLGQGNTGELFF
TRBJ1-4 | . | TRBV6-1 | . | TGTGCCAGCAGTGTGTGGATTACAACTAATGAAAAACTGTTCTTT | CASSVWITTNEKLFF
TRBJ2-1 | many | TRBV6-1 | . | TGTGCCAGCAGGGGCGCAGGCAATGAGCAGTTCTTC | CASRGAGNEQFF
TRBJ2-7 | . | TRBV20-1 | . | TGCAGTGCTCCGGGACCCCGCGCCGAGCAGTACTTC | CSAPGPRAEQYF